Below, 25 T cell receptor beta chains from the same sample are listed, as sequenced in a study of kidney transplant recipient with SARS-CoV-2 infection. TCRdb redid the calling of the reads with MiXCR, one entry per CDR3 protein. The table includes under 300,000 distinct CDR3 sequences, about 30% detected once. Sequencing used a blood sample, obtained at baseline and between days 110 and 120 from a kidney transplant recipient. These TCRs come from a young adult male patient who had COVID-19 and was a kidney transplant recipient. Some T cells may trace back to the graft donor.

About this clonotype: This could be a read error, since a much larger clone is one nucleotide away. Given the absence of the conserved phenylalanine or tryptophan at the CDR3 end, a read error is likely. The V gene is TRBV19, the J gene TRBJ2-5; 9 bases fit TRBD1. The germline gives CDR1 LNHDA, CDR2 SQIVND (reference sequence). The V and J ends lost 1 base and 2 bases, in that order; junction bases with no gene match: 8. CDR3 length equals 17 residues. The CDR3 bases are TGTGCCAGTAGTATAGCCACAGGGGGCCCTTTTCAAGAGACCCAGTACCTC. Protein: CASSIATGGPFQETQYL.

This clonotype was recorded at least ten times. This rearrangement joins TRBV6-5 to TRBJ2-7, with D hard to call. This CDR3 has 11 residues. Germline-derived CDR1 and CDR2 are MNHEY and SVGAGI. V was pared by 5 bases and J by 3 bases, with 5 bases between. CDR3 sequence reads: CASSAGYEQYV. CDR3 DNA sequence: TGTGCCAGCAGTGCAGGCTACGAGCAGTACGTC.

Of note for this clonotype: Given a much more abundant clone one base away, this may be a read error. The rearrangement links TRBV24-1 to TRBJ1-2; D remains unclear. The ends were cut back, 6 bases at V and 4 bases at J, with 23 bases in the middle. Per the germline V gene, CDR1 is KGHDR and CDR2 is SFDVKD. CDR3 length: 17 amino acids. The CDR3 loop reads CATSLWASTRKTYGYTF. The CDR3 DNA is TGTGCCACCAGTTTATGGGCTAGTACCAGAAAGACCTATGGCTACACCTTC.

This clonotype has a count of ten or more. V usage is TRBV7-2 and J usage is TRBJ1-1, with D perhaps matching TRBD1 (5 bases). Germline values: CDR1 SGHTA, CDR2 FQGNSA. With 5 bases removed from V and 1 base from J, the gap between germline ends came to 11 bases. The CDR3 runs to 14 residues. This chain's CDR3 is CASSMNTGNTEAFF. Here the CDR3 DNA reads TGTGCCAGCAGCATGAACACAGGGAACACTGAAGCTTTCTTT.

The rearrangement uses TRBV29-1 and TRBJ2-5; 8 bases line up with TRBD1. CDR3 length: 18 amino acids. The ends lost 4 bases at V and 0 bases at J; junction bases unmatched: 16. The germline V gene has CDR1 SQVTM and CDR2 ANQGSEA. CDR3 coding DNA: TGCAGCGTTGCTCCGACAGGGGAAGGGGCAATGTACCAAGAGACCCAGTACTTC. Encoded protein: CSVAPTGEGAMYQETQYF.

The sample holds many counts of this clonotype. The chain employs TRBV21-1 and TRBJ2-7; the table gives TRBD1 as D, unverified against the DNA. TRBV21-1 represents a pseudogene. The CDR3 totals 15 residues. The CDR3 sequence: CASSKALGTGYEQYV. DNA for the CDR3: TGTGCCAGCAGCAAAGCGCTAGGGACAGGGTACGAGCAGTACGTC.

Note on this clonotype: This could be a read error, since a much larger clone is one nucleotide away. V is TRBV12-3 or TRBV12-4 and J is TRBJ2-6; D gene uncertain. The CDR3 spans 19 residues. CDR3 nucleotide sequence: TGTGCCAGCAGTTGGAGCGCCCACAGCAGACAAAGTCGGGCCAACGTCCTGGCTTTC. Its translation is CASSWSAHSRQSRANVLAF.

This clonotype was detected ten times or more. This chain links TRBV6-5 with TRBJ1-6; D is undetermined. Germline CDR1 and CDR2: MNHEY and SVGAGI. CDR3 length: 14 residues. V lost 6 bases, J lost 7 bases, and 13 bases lay in between. The CDR3 DNA follows: TGTGCCAGCAGAGACACCCAGCGGAATTCACCCCTCCACTTT. Translation: CASRDTQRNSPLHF.

This clonotype came up many times. The CDR3 DNA follows: TGCAGTGCTAGCGGGCCCAGGGACGAGCAGTACTTC. It yields the protein CSASGPRDEQYF. The chain combines TRBV20-1 with TRBJ2-4; a weak D match, TRBD1 (5 bases). The J call may be incorrect, as the DNA end agrees better with TRBJ2-7. CDR1 is DFQATT, CDR2 SNEGSKA, per germline (reference sequence). The CDR3 totals 12 residues.

This clonotype was seen many times. The gene calls are TRBV12-3 or TRBV12-4 and TRBJ2-7; D call uncertain. There are 14 residues in the CDR3. Trimming took 10 bases from V and 3 from J, leaving 19 bases between them. The CDR3 is CATRAGRNSYEQYF. The CDR3 region has the DNA TGTGCCACCCGGGCAGGCCGTAACAGCTACGAGCAGTACTTC.

This clonotype was counted many times. The CDR3 loop reads CASSIGLCIGKTYGYTF. CDR3 in DNA: TGTGCCAGCAGTATAGGACTCTGCATCGGAAAGACCTATGGCTACACCTTC. The chain uses TRBV6-2 or TRBV6-3 and TRBJ1-2; D is unresolved. Trimming removed 5 bases at V and 4 bases at J, with 23 bases between. CDR3 size: 17 residues. Germline values: CDR1 MNHEY, CDR2 SVGEGT.

Worth noting for this clonotype: A much more abundant neighbour one base away suggests this may be a read error. The rearrangement links TRBV7-2 to TRBJ2-2, with a tentative D call TRBD2 (6 bases). Germline CDR1 and CDR2: SGHTA and FQGNSA. The CDR3 extends over 15 amino acids. The CDR3 sequence: CASSLGYGNTGGLFF. CDR3 sequence (DNA): TGTGCCAGCAGCTTAGGTTATGGGAACACCGGGGGGCTGTTTTTT.

This clonotype appeared a few times. V usage is TRBV28 and J usage is TRBJ2-3, with D unresolved. Germline V gives CDR1 MDHEN, CDR2 SYDVKM. The length of the CDR3 is 13 residues. Trimming removed 5 bases from V and 2 bases from J, with 8 bases in between. The CDR3 loop reads CASSTTSTDTQYF. CDR3 DNA sequence: TGTGCCAGCAGTACCACTTCCACAGATACGCAGTATTTT.

This clonotype was counted once. This may come from a read error, since a much larger clone is one base off. The chain carries TRBV7-3 and TRBJ1-1; a weak D match, TRBD1 (5 bases). CDR1 and CDR2 from the germline V gene are SGHTA and FQGTGA. The CDR3 runs to 13 residues. CDR3 nucleotides: TGTGCCGGCAGCTTAAGTCCCGGGACCAAAGCTTTCTTT. Its protein is CAGSLSPGTKAFF.

In its sample, this clonotype was seen many times. The chain couples TRBV2 to TRBJ1-1; D is unclear. Germline V gene data show CDR1 as SNHLY and CDR2 as FYNNEI. Trimming stripped 3 bases from V and 6 bases from J, with 8 bases between. This CDR3 has 12 amino acids. The CDR3 protein is CASSEGGPEAFF. In DNA form, the CDR3 reads TGTGCCAGCAGTGAGGGAGGGCCTGAAGCTTTCTTT.

The V call is TRBV6-5, the J call TRBJ1-2; TRBD1 is a possible D gene (5 bases). Per germline, CDR1 MNHEY and CDR2 SVGAGI. The CDR3 runs to 17 residues. The V end was cut by 5 bases, the J end by 4 bases, with 23 bases between. The CDR3 spells CASSGCRECRKTYGYTF. The CDR3 DNA reads as TGTGCCAGCAGTGGTTGCAGGGAATGTAGAAAGACCTATGGCTACACCTTC.

This clonotype was seen ten or more times. V usage is TRBV6-4 and J usage is TRBJ1-2; no firm D call. The CDR3 contains 17 residues. The V end was cut by 5 bases, the J end by 4 bases, with 23 bases between. The germline V gene has CDR1 MRHNA and CDR2 SNTAGT. In DNA, the CDR3 is TGTGCCAGCAGTTCGCCCAACTCACACGGAAAGACCTATGGCTACACCTTC. Translating it yields CASSSPNSHGKTYGYTF.

This clonotype was counted only a few times. V and J are TRBV5-5 and TRBJ2-3; D is uncertain. CDR1 and CDR2 (germline): SGHKS, YYEKEE (reference sequence). V lost 0 bases and J lost 5, with 10 bases in between. There are 14 residues in the CDR3. The CDR3 DNA follows: TGTGCCAGCAGCTTGGTGAAGGGAAGAGATACGCAGTATTTT. As protein: CASSLVKGRDTQYF.

There are a few counts of this clonotype. This clone may be a read error of a much larger clone one base away. The chain uses TRBV18 and TRBJ1-3; 10 nucleotides match TRBD1. The CDR3 length is 17 residues. CDR1 is KGHSH and CDR2 is LQKENI in the germline V gene. V was clipped by 5 bases and J by 3 bases; unmatched bases: 10. DNA for the CDR3: TGTGCCAGCTCAGCCTCCGTGACAGGGGGCCGTGGAAACACCATATATTTT. This encodes CASSASVTGGRGNTIYF.

The chain joins TRBV5-3 to TRBJ1-2; D is perhaps TRBD1 (5 bases). TRBV5-3 is reported as an ORF; its role is uncertain. This CDR3 spans 16 amino acids. In DNA form, the CDR3 reads TGTGCTGGACATCAGTCAGTGGTGAGAAAGACCTATGGCTACACCTTC. Protein product: CAGHQSVVRKTYGYTF.

This clonotype was recorded at least ten times. The V gene is TRBV4-3, the J gene TRBJ1-4; D is unclear. Germline CDR1 and CDR2: LGHNA and YSLEER. V was clipped by 1 base and J by 3 bases, with 9 bases between them. There are 15 residues in the CDR3. The CDR3 reads CASSQGNGANEKLFF. CDR3 bases: TGCGCCAGCAGCCAAGGGAATGGGGCTAATGAAAAACTGTTTTTT.

This clonotype was seen repeatedly, ten times or more. CDR3 nucleotides: TGTGCCAGCAGTTTAATAACGGGTAAGGCTGAAGCTTTCTTT. It translates to CASSLITGKAEAFF. The V call is TRBV27, the J call TRBJ1-1; D gene unclear. The CDR3 totals 14 residues. V was clipped by 2 bases and J by 6 bases, with 13 bases between them. Germline lookup yields CDR1 MNHEY and CDR2 SMNVEV (reference sequence).

This clonotype was seen just once. One junction end does not reproduce the germline sequence, and a read error may be involved. This chain links TRBV10-1 with TRBJ1-2; D call uncertain. This CDR3 has 17 amino acids. CDR1 and CDR2 from the germline V gene are WNHNN and SYGVQD (reference sequence). CDR3 region: CANSGTARSRKTYGYTF. CDR3 DNA: TGCGCCAACAGTGGAACGGCAAGATCGCGAAAGACCTATGGCTACACCTTC.

With regard to this clonotype: This may arise from a read error, as a much more abundant clone is one base away. The CDR3 DNA sequence: TGTGCCAGCAGCCCTCGACAGGCGAACACCGGGGAGCTGCTTTTT. As protein: CASSPRQANTGELLF. This rearrangement joins TRBV7-2 to TRBJ2-2, with D perhaps matching TRBD1 (6 bases). Per germline, CDR1 SGHTA and CDR2 FQGNSA. The CDR3 covers 15 residues.

This clonotype was seen ten or more times. The genes are TRBV21-1 and TRBJ2-7; no DNA check was done on the table's D call, TRBD1. TRBV21-1 is reported as a pseudogene. CDR3 length equals 15 residues. The CDR3 sequence is CASSRGTAHSYEQYF. CDR3 DNA: TGTGCCAGCAGCAGAGGGACAGCTCACTCCTACGAGCAGTACTTC.